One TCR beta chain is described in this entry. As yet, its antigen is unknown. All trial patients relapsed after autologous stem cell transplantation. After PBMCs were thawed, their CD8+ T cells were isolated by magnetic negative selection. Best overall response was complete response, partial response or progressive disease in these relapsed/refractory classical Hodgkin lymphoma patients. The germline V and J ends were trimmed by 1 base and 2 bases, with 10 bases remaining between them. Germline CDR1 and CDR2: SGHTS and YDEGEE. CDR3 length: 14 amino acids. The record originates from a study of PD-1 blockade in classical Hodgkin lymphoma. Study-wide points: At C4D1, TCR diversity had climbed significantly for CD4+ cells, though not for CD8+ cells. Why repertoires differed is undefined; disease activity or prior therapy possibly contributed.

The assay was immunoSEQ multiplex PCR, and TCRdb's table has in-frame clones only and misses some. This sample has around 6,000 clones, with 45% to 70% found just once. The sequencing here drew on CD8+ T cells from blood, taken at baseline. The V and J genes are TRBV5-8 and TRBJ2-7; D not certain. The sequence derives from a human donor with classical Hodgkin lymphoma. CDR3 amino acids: CASSLLDGPYEQYF. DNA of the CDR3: TGTGCCAGCAGCTTGCTGGACGGCCCCTACGAGCAGTACTTC. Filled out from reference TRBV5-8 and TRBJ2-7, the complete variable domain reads EAGVTQSPTHLIKTRGQQATLRCSPISGHTSVYWYQQALGLGLQFLLWYDEGEERNRGNFPPRFSGRQFPNYSSELNVNALELEDSALYLCASSLLDGPYEQYFGPGTRLTVT.